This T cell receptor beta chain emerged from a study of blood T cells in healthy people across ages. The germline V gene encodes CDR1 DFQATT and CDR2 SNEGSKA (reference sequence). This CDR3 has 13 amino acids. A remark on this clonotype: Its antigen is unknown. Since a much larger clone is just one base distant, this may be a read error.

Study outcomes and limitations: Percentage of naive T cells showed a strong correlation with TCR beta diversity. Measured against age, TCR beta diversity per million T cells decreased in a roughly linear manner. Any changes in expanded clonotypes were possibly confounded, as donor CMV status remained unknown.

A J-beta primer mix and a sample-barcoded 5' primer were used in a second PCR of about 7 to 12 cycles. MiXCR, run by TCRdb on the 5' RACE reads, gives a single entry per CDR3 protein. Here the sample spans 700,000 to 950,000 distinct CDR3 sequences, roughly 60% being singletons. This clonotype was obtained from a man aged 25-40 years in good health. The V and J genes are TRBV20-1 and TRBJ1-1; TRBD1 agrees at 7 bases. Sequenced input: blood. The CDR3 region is CSAKDAGGTDAFF. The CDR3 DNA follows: TGCAGTGCCAAAGATGCAGGGGGTACTGACGCTTTCTTT.